This T cell receptor beta chain is from a study of T cells expressing NK-cell markers. Study results and limitations: The CD3+CD56-NKG2C+ fraction was also led by these clonotypes in a few donors. HCMV specificity was not established for the expanded NKG2C+ T cell clones.

UMI-tagged 5'RACE template switching yielded the TCR beta cDNA. One entry per CDR3 protein, without DNA, is what TCRdb gives after re-calling the 5' RACE reads. The sample includes a few hundred thousand distinct CDR3 sequences. The CDR3 is 14 amino acids. Germline V gives CDR1 SGHRS, CDR2 YFSETQ. In the case of this clonotype: Antigen specificity is unknown.

The sequencing input was blood T cells: a sorted CD56 or NKG2C T cell subset, CD4+ or CD8+ T cells, or bulk PBMC T cells (not recorded which). The chain joins TRBV5-1 to TRBJ2-7; the D call of TRBD2 rests on TCRdb alone, since no DNA is present to check it. This receptor was taken from a woman between 50 and 59 years old in good health. The CDR3 loop is CASSLRGLANEQYF.